This record concerns one T cell receptor (beta chain) sequence. Its antigen is not known. The assay was immunoSEQ multiplex PCR, and TCRdb's table has in-frame clones only and misses some. The sample holds tens of thousands of clones, over 75% seen once. The sample belongs to a study of graft-versus-host responses after intestinal transplantation. Background on the study: Transplants were multivisceral, liver-intestinal, or isolated intestinal.

Study-wide results and caveats: Elevated graft-versus-host to host-versus-graft clonal ratios in allografts were recorded for patients with graft-donor T cell macrochimerism. Some GvH clones were seen earlier in gut or blood, suggesting intestinal origin. Early post-transplant falls in HvG clones accompanied the peak levels of circulating GvH clones.

The CDR3 is 13 residues long. CDR1 is SGHRS and CDR2 is YFSETQ in the germline V gene. Trimming removed 2 bases from V and 6 bases from J; junction bases left unmatched: 1. The source of this sequence is a human donor who was the organ donor for an intestinal transplant. The specimen comprised unstimulated CD4+ T cells sorted from spleen or lymph node cells, sampled before transplant. The rearrangement links TRBV5-1 to TRBJ2-2; 7 bases map to TRBD1. CDR3 sequence (DNA): TGCGCCAGCAGCTTACAGGGGTCCGGGGAGCTGTTTTTT. Protein sequence: CASSLQGSGELFF.